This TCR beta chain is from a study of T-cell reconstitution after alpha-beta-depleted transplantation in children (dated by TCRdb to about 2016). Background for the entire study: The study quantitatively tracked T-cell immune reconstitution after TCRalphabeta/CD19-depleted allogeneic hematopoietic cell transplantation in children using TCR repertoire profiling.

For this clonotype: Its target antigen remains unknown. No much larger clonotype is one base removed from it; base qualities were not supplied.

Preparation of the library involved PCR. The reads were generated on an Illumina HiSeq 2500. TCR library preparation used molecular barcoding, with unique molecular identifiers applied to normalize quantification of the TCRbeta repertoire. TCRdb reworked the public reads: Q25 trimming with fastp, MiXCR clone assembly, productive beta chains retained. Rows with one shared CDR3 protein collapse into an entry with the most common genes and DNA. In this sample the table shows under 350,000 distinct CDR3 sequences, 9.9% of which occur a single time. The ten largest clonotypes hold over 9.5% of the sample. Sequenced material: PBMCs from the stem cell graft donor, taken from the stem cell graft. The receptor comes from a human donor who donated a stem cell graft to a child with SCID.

Here the CDR3 is given as CASSLGSTGGNQPQHF. The DNA reads as follows: TGTGCCAGCAGTTTAGGGTCTACAGGGGGCAATCAGCCCCAGCATTTT. The chain joins TRBV12-3 or TRBV12-4 to TRBJ1-5; 7 junctional bases match TRBD1. The CDR3 holds 16 amino acids from the cysteine to the phenylalanine. Of all the DNA, just the CDR3 is kept, 48 bases in frame from base 1. Ends trimmed: V by 1 base, J by 2 bases; bases unmatched to a gene: 5.